What follows are 23 T cell receptor beta chains derived from one specimen sequenced in a study of T cell responses to AZD1222 COVID-19 vaccine. The data were produced by immunoSEQ multiplex PCR, yet TCRdb's version contains in-frame clones alone and is incomplete. The table records about 75,000 clones, around 87% of them present only once. The material sequenced was peripheral blood, taken 28 days after the second AZD1222 dose. The receptors here all came from an adult who received the AZD1222 COVID-19 vaccine.

CDR3 nucleotides: TGTGCCAGCAGCCTCGCAGGGGTCAAGAACACTGAAGCTTTCTTT. Protein sequence: CASSLAGVKNTEAFF. The gene calls are TRBV7-2 and TRBJ1-1; D is possibly TRBD1 (6 bases). Per germline, CDR1 SGHTA and CDR2 FQGNSA. CDR3 length: 15 amino acids. The V gene lost 5 bases and the J gene lost 1 base, with 14 bases spanning the gap.

The rearrangement joins TRBV5-5 to TRBJ1-5, with 7 bases fitting TRBD1. V lost 2 bases and J lost 2; bases outside the gene matches: 4. The germline CDR1 and CDR2 sequences are SGHKS and YYEKEE (reference sequence). This CDR3 comprises 15 residues. The CDR3 region is CASSLSDRGNQPQHF. The CDR3 DNA sequence: TGTGCCAGCAGCTTATCCGACAGGGGCAATCAGCCCCAGCATTTT.

The rearrangement joins TRBV13 to TRBJ2-7, with 9 positions matching TRBD1. The junction had 1 base not matched to a gene; V was cut back by 0 bases and J by 4 bases. Looked up from germline, CDR1 is PRHDT and CDR2 is FYEKMQ (reference sequence). CDR3 length: 14 residues. The CDR3 spells CASSLGDRGYEQYF. CDR3 in DNA: TGTGCCAGCAGCTTAGGGGACAGGGGTTACGAGCAGTACTTC.

V usage is TRBV5-1 and J usage is TRBJ2-7; TRBD1 is a possible D gene (5 bases). CDR1 and CDR2 from the germline V gene are SGHRS and YFSETQ. This CDR3 is 15 amino acids long. Deletions cut 4 bases from V and 4 bases from J, with 18 bases between. CDR3 sequence: CASSITGLPGYEQYF. The DNA for the CDR3 is TGCGCCAGCAGCATAACAGGCCTCCCAGGATACGAGCAGTACTTC.

This chain joins TRBV24-1 and TRBJ1-2; possibly TRBD1 for D (5 bases). CDR3 length: 12 residues. The ends were cut back, 9 bases at V and 1 base at J, with 8 bases in the middle. CDR1 KGHDR and CDR2 SFDVKD come from the germline V gene. For the CDR3, the DNA is TGTGCCACCCATACAGGTAACTATGGCTACACCTTC. It specifies CATHTGNYGYTF.

V is TRBV3-1 (or the pseudogene TRBV3-2) and J is TRBJ1-5; TRBD1 matches at 7 bases. V lost 0 bases, J lost 4 bases, and 3 bases stayed unmatched. CDR3 length equals 15 residues. CDR1 and CDR2 (germline): LGHDT, YNNKEL (reference sequence). In DNA form, the CDR3 reads TGTGCCAGCAGCCAAGAAACAGGGGTAAATCAGCCCCAGCATTTT. Protein sequence: CASSQETGVNQPQHF.

The chain couples TRBV5-6 to TRBJ1-5, with a tentative D call TRBD1 (6 bases). With 1 base removed from V and 3 bases from J, the gap between germline ends came to 11 bases. Germline V CDR1 and CDR2: SGHDT, YYEEEE. CDR3 length: 15 amino acids. CDR3 nucleotides: TGTGCCAGCAGCTTGTACAGGGCCGACAATCAGCCCCAGCATTTT. The encoded protein is CASSLYRADNQPQHF.

The chain uses TRBV9 and TRBJ2-7; 7 nucleotides line up with TRBD1. V shed 1 base, J shed 3 bases, and the junction held 1 base outside the gene matches. The CDR3 is 13 amino acids. From germline, CDR1 is SGDLS and CDR2 YYNGEE. The DNA of the CDR3 is TGTGCCAGCAGCGTAACAGGGGACTACGAGCAGTACTTC. Protein: CASSVTGDYEQYF.

V is TRBV18 and J is TRBJ2-3, with a weak D call TRBD1 (6 bases). The CDR3 loop spans 15 amino acids. Germline V gene sequence: CDR1 KGHSH, CDR2 LQKENI. V was trimmed by 4 bases and J by 0 bases, leaving 11 bases between them. As DNA, the CDR3 is TGTGCCAGCTCACTCACAGGGTCCAGCACAGATACGCAGTATTTT. This encodes CASSLTGSSTDTQYF.

The chain has TRBV28 and TRBJ1-5; D is undetermined. Germline CDR1 is MDHEN and CDR2 is SYDVKM. The CDR3 is 12 amino acids. Trimming took off 5 bases at V and 6 bases at J, with 8 bases between the two ends. CDR3 amino acids: CASSIQGQPQHF. For the CDR3, the DNA is TGTGCCAGCAGTATACAAGGTCAGCCCCAGCATTTT.

The chain recombines TRBV28 with TRBJ1-5, with TRBD1 identical over 7 bases. The CDR3 runs to 15 residues. J gave up 2 bases and V 7 bases, and 8 bases lay outside the gene matches. Germline values: CDR1 MDHEN, CDR2 SYDVKM. The CDR3 protein is CASTPQGGGNQPQHF. In DNA, the CDR3 is TGTGCCAGCACCCCCCAGGGGGGCGGCAATCAGCCCCAGCATTTT.

This clone was seen only a few times. The chain joins TRBV5-1 to TRBJ2-1, with D perhaps assigned TRBD1 or TRBD2 (6 bases each). Germline V gene lookup returns CDR1 SGHRS and CDR2 YFSETQ. The V end was cut by 6 bases, the J end by 6 bases, with 16 bases between. The CDR3 has 14 amino acids. The CDR3 coding sequence is TGCGCCAGCACGTCCGGGGGCGGATTCAATGAGCAGTTCTTC. It translates to CASTSGGGFNEQFF.

The V gene is TRBV7-9, the J gene TRBJ1-1, with a possible D match to TRBD1 (6 bases). Trimming left V 7 bases short and J 6 bases short, with 18 bases between. This CDR3 has 14 amino acids. CDR1 SEHNR and CDR2 FQNEAQ come from the germline V gene (reference sequence). The CDR3 sequence: CASNTLDRFSEAFF. In DNA form, the CDR3 reads TGTGCCAGCAACACCCTGGACAGATTTTCTGAAGCTTTCTTT.

This clone was recorded once. The rearrangement uses TRBV5-8 and TRBJ1-5; 7 bases map to TRBD1. Looked up from germline, CDR1 is SGHTS and CDR2 is YDEGEE. The CDR3 is 15 residues long. Unmatched junction bases numbered 5, after V lost 2 bases and J lost 3 bases. DNA for the CDR3: TGTGCCAGCAGCTTACCGGACAGGATCAATCAGCCCCAGCATTTT. Protein: CASSLPDRINQPQHF.

This sequence joins TRBV15 and TRBJ2-2; 7 bases are a match to TRBD2. V was pared by 3 bases and J by 3 bases, with 7 bases of the junction left unmatched. This CDR3 spans 16 amino acids. Germline CDR1 LNHNV, CDR2 YYDKDF (reference sequence). DNA for the CDR3: TGTGCCACCAGCAGTGGAGGGAGGGTCTACACCGGGGAGCTGTTTTTT. Translation: CATSSGGRVYTGELFF.

The chain is built from TRBV15 and TRBJ2-3; the D is unclear. Germline CDR1 reads LNHNV; CDR2 reads YYDKDF (reference sequence). The V and J ends lost 1 base and 6 bases respectively, with 8 bases between them. The CDR3 has 13 residues. The CDR3 DNA reads TGTGCCACCAGCAGAGTTCGCCCGGATACGCAGTATTTT. This gives the protein CATSRVRPDTQYF.

This clone showed up just a few times. The V call is TRBV4-3, the J call TRBJ2-3, with D possibly being TRBD2 (7 bases). V lost 3 bases to trimming and J lost 4 bases, with 14 bases between them. Per the germline V gene, CDR1 is LGHNA and CDR2 is YSLEER. This CDR3 is built from 15 residues. CDR3 sequence: CASSQAGAGSDTQYF. The CDR3 DNA follows: TGCGCCAGCAGCCAGGCGGGGGCGGGGTCAGATACGCAGTATTTT.

The V call is TRBV28, the J call TRBJ1-1; perhaps TRBD1 as D (5 bases). CDR1 is MDHEN and CDR2 is SYDVKM in the germline V gene. The CDR3 runs to 13 residues. V was trimmed by 1 base and J by 11 bases, leaving 14 bases between them. The CDR3 protein is CASSLSFQGEAFF. CDR3 sequence (DNA): TGTGCCAGCAGTTTATCCTTTCAGGGTGAGGCTTTCTTT.

The chain links TRBV3-1 (or the pseudogene TRBV3-2) to TRBJ1-1, with no clear D. The V gene lost 3 bases and the J gene lost 1 base, with 6 bases spanning the gap. The CDR3 totals 13 residues. CDR1 LGHDT and CDR2 YNNKEL come from the germline V gene (reference sequence). The CDR3 sequence: CASSQQTNTEAFF. As DNA, the CDR3 is TGTGCCAGCAGCCAGCAAACGAACACTGAAGCTTTCTTT.

The CDR3 nucleotides read TGTGCCTGGAGTGGGGGACCACTTGAAGCTTTCTTT. Protein sequence: CAWSGGPLEAFF. The V and J genes are TRBV30 and TRBJ1-1; D is possibly TRBD1 (5 bases). The V gene's germline CDR1 is GTSNPN and CDR2 SVGIG (reference sequence). The CDR3 contains 12 residues. The V gene lost 1 base and the J gene lost 7 bases, with 10 bases spanning the gap. The complete variable domain, with remaining parts taken from reference TRBV30 and TRBJ1-1, reads SQTIHQWPATLVQPVGSPLSLECTVEGTSNPNLYWYRQAAGRGLQLLFYSVGIGQISSEVPQNLSASRPQDRQFILSSKKLLLSDSGFYLCAWSGGPLEAFFGQGTRLTVV.

This sequence joins TRBV4-1 and TRBJ2-7; 7 bases line up with TRBD2. With 0 bases clipped from V and 2 bases from J, the junction kept 4 bases outside the gene matches. The CDR3 sequence is 15 residues long. Per germline, CDR1 MGHRA and CDR2 YSYEKL. The CDR3 nucleotides are TGCGCCAGCAGCCAAGATAGGGAGGGTCCCTACGAGCAGTACTTC. Amino acid sequence: CASSQDREGPYEQYF.

This chain connects TRBV10-3 to TRBJ2-7; D not certain. The germline V gene encodes CDR1 ENHRY and CDR2 SYGVKD. With 4 bases removed from V and 4 bases from J, the gap between germline ends came to 8 bases. The CDR3 extends over 12 amino acids. The CDR3 here is CAISVGSYEQYF. The CDR3 DNA sequence: TGTGCCATCAGTGTAGGCAGTTACGAGCAGTACTTC.

This clone was counted only a few times. The V and J genes are TRBV30 and TRBJ2-1; D call uncertain. The CDR3 totals 13 residues. Germline CDR1 reads GTSNPN; CDR2 reads SVGIG (reference sequence). The V gene lost 0 bases and the J gene lost 6 bases, with 9 bases spanning the gap. CDR3 amino acids: CAWSVGLFNEQFF. CDR3 nucleotide sequence: TGTGCCTGGAGTGTGGGGTTGTTCAATGAGCAGTTCTTC.